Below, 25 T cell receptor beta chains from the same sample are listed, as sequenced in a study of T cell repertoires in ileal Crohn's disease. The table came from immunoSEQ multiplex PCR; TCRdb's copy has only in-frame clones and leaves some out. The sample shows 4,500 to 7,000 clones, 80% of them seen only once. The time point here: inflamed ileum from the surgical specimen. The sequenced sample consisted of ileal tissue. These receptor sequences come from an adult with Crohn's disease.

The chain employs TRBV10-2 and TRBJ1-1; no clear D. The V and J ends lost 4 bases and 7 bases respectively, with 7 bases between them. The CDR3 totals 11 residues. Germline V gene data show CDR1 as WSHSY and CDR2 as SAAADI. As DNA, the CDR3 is TGCGCCAGCAGTGGAGGTCTTGAAGCTTTCTTT. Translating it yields CASSGGLEAFF.

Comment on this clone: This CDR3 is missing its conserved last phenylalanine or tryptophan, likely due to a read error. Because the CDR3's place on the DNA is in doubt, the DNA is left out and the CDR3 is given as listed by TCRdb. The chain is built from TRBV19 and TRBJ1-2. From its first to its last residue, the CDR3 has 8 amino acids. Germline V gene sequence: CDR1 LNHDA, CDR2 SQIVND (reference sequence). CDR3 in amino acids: CASSILII.

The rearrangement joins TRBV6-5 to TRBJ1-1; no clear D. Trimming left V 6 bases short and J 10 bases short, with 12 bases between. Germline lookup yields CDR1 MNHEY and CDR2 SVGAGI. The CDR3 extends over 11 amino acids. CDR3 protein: CASSSGWTAFF. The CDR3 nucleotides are TGTGCCAGCAGCTCCGGATGGACAGCTTTCTTT.

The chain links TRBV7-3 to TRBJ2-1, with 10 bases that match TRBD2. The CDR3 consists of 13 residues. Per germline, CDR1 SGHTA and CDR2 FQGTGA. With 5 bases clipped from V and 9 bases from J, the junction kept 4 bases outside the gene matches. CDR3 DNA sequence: TGTGCCAGCAGCCCAGCGGGGGGGGCTGAGCAGTTCTTC. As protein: CASSPAGGAEQFF. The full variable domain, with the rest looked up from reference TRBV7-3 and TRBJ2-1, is GAGVSQTPSNKVTEKGKYVELRCDPISGHTALYWYRQSLGQGPEFLIYFQGTGAADDSGLPNDRFFAVRPEGSVSTLKIQRTERGDSAVYLCASSPAGGAEQFFGPGTRLTVL.

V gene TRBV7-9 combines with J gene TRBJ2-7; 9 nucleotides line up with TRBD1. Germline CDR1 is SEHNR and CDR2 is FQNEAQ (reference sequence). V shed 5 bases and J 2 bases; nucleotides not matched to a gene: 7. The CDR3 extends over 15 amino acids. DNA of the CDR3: TGTGCCAGCAGCGCTGGGACAGGGAAACCCTACGAGCAGTACTTC. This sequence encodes CASSAGTGKPYEQYF.

This CDR3 reads CASSRGPQSSNYGYTF. CDR3 bases: TGTGCCAGCAGCCGTGGGCCACAGAGTAGCAACTATGGCTACACCTTC. The chain links TRBV5-8 to TRBJ1-2; no definite D call. Germline CDR1 reads SGHTS; CDR2 reads YDEGEE. Trimming left V 4 bases short and J 2 bases short, with 18 bases between. The CDR3 sequence is 16 residues long.

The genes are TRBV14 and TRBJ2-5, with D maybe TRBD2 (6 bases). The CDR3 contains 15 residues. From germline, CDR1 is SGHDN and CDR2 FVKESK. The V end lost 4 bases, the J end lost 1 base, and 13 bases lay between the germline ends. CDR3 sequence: CASSRLLASQETQYF. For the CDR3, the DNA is TGTGCCAGCAGCCGACTTCTAGCGAGCCAAGAGACCCAGTACTTC.

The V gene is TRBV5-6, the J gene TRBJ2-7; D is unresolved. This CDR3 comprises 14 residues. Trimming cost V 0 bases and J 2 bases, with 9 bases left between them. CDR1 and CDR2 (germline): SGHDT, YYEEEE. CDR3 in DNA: TGTGCCAGCAGCTTGGGGCTCACACCCTACGAGCAGTACTTC. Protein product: CASSLGLTPYEQYF.

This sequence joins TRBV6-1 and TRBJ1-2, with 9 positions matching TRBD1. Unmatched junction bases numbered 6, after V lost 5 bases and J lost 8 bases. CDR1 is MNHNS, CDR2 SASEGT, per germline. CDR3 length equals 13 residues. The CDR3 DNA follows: TGTGCCAGCAGTCCCGGGACAGGGAGCGGCTACACCTTC. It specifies CASSPGTGSGYTF.

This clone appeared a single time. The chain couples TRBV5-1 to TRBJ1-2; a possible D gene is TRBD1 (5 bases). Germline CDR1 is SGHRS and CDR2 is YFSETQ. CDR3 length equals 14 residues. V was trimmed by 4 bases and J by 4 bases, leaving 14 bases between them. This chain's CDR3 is CASSPEGRGYGYTF. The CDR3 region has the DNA TGCGCCAGCAGCCCGGAGGGACGTGGCTATGGCTACACCTTC.

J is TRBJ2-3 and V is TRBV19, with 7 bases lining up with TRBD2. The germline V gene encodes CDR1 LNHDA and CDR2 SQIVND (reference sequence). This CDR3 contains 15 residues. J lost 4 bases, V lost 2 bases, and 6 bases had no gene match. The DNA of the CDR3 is TGTGCCAGTAGTATAAGGCGGGGGAATTCAGATACGCAGTATTTT. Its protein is CASSIRRGNSDTQYF.

The CDR3 protein is CASRDYEQYF. CDR3 nucleotides: TGTGCCAGCAGAGATTACGAGCAGTACTTC. The chain joins TRBV6-4 to TRBJ2-7; D gene uncertain. Germline CDR1 is MRHNA and CDR2 is SNTAGT. V was clipped by 6 bases and J by 4 bases, with 4 bases between them. The CDR3 length is 10 residues.

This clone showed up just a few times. This chain's CDR3 is CASSAGQGMNTGELFF. DNA of the CDR3: TGCGCCAGCAGCGCAGGACAGGGCATGAACACCGGGGAGCTGTTTTTT. The J gene is TRBJ2-2, the V gene TRBV4-1; 8 bases map to TRBD1. The CDR3 runs to 16 residues. Germline loops: CDR1 MGHRA, CDR2 YSYEKL. J was trimmed by 1 base and V by 5 bases; bases with no gene match: 6.

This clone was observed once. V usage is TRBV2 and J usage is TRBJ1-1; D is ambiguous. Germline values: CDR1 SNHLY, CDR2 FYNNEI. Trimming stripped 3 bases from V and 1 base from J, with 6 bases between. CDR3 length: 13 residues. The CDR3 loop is CASSDQQNTEAFF. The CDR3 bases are TGTGCCAGCAGTGACCAGCAGAACACTGAAGCTTTCTTT. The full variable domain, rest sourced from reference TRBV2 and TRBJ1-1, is EPEVTQTPSHQVTQMGQEVILRCVPISNHLYFYWYRQILGQKVEFLVSFYNNEISEKSEIFDDQFSVERPDGSNFTLKIRSTKLEDSAMYFCASSDQQNTEAFFGQGTRLTVV.

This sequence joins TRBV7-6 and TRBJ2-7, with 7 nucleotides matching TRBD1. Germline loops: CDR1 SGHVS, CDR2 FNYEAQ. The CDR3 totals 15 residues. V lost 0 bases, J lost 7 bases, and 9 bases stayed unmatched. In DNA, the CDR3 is TGTGCCAGCAGCTTAGCGACAGGGACCAAGGGGGAGCAGTACTTC. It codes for CASSLATGTKGEQYF. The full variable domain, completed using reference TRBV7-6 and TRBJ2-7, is GAGVSQSPRYKVTKRGQDVALRCDPISGHVSLYWYRQALGQGPEFLTYFNYEAQQDKSGLPNDRFSAERPEGSISTLTIQRTEQRDSAMYRCASSLATGTKGEQYFGPGTRLTVT.

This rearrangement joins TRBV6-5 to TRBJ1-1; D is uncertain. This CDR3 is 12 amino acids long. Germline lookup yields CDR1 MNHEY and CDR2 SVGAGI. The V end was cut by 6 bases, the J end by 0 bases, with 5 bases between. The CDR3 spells CASSLMNTEAFF. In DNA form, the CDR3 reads TGTGCCAGCAGCTTAATGAACACTGAAGCTTTCTTT.

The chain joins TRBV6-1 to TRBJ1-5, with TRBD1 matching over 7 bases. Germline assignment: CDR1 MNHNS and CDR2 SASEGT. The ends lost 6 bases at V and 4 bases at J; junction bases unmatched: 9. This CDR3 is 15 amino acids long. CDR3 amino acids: CASRQTGRGNQPQHF. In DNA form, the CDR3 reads TGTGCCAGCAGACAGACAGGGAGAGGGAATCAGCCCCAGCATTTT.

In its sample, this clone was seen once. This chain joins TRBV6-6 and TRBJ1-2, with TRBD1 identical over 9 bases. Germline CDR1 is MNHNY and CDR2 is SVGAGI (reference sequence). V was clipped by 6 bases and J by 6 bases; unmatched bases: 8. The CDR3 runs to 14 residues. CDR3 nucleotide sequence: TGTGCCAGCAGACTCTTTGGGACAGGGAATGGCTACACCTTC. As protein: CASRLFGTGNGYTF.

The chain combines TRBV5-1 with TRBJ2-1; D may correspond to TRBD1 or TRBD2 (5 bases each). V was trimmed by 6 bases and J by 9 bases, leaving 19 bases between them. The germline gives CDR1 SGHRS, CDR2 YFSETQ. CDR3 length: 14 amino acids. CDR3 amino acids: CASTPRQGAVEQFF. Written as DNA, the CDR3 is TGCGCCAGCACCCCCCGGCAGGGAGCAGTTGAGCAGTTCTTC. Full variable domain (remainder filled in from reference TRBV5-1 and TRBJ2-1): KAGVTQTPRYLIKTRGQQVTLSCSPISGHRSVSWYQQTPGQGLQFLFEYFSETQRNKGNFPGRFSGRQFSNSRSEMNVSTLELGDSALYLCASTPRQGAVEQFFGPGTRLTVL.

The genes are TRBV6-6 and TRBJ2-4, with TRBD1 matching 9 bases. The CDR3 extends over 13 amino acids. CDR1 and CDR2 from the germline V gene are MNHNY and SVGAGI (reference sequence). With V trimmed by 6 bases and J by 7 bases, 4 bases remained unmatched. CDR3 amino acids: CASSFGQGNIQYF. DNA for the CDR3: TGTGCCAGCAGCTTCGGACAGGGGAACATTCAGTACTTC.

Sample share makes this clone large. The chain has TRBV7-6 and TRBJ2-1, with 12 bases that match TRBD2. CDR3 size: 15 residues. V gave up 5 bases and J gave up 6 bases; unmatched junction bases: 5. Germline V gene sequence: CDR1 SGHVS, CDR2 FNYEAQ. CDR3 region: CASSPSGGAGNEQFF. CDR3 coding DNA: TGTGCCAGCAGCCCTAGCGGGGGGGCCGGCAATGAGCAGTTCTTC.

This CDR3 is CASSLGVGWRNSPLHF. CDR3 DNA: TGCGCCAGCAGCTTAGGGGTAGGGTGGAGGAATTCACCCCTCCACTTT. The V call is TRBV5-1, the J call TRBJ1-6; TRBD1 might be the D (5 bases). CDR1 is SGHRS and CDR2 is YFSETQ in the germline V gene. The V end lost 2 bases, the J end lost 7 bases, and 16 bases lay between the germline ends. This CDR3 has 16 amino acids.

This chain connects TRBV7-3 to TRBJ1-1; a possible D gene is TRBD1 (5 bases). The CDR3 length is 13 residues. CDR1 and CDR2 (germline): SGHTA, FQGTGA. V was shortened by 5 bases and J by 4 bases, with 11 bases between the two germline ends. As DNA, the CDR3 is TGTGCCAGCAGCCCCAGGGTCGGCACTGAAGCTTTCTTT. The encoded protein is CASSPRVGTEAFF. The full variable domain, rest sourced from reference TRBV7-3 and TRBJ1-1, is GAGVSQTPSNKVTEKGKYVELRCDPISGHTALYWYRQSLGQGPEFLIYFQGTGAADDSGLPNDRFFAVRPEGSVSTLKIQRTERGDSAVYLCASSPRVGTEAFFGQGTRLTVV.

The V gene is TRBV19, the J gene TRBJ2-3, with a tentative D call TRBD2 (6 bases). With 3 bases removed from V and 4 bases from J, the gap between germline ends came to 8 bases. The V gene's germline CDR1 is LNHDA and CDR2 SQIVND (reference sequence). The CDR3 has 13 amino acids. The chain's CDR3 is CASSIPGADTQYF. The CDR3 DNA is TGTGCCAGTAGTATCCCGGGGGCAGATACGCAGTATTTT.

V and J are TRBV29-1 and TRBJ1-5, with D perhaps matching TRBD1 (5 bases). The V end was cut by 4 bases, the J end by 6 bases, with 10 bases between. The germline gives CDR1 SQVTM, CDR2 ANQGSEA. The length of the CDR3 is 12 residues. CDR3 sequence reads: CSVGGVGQPQHF. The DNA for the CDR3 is TGCAGCGTTGGAGGGGTAGGTCAGCCCCAGCATTTT.